This passage covers 14 T cell receptor beta chains from one sample sequenced in a study of blood T cells in healthy people across ages. Through a sample-barcoded 5' primer and a J-beta primer mix, a second PCR was run for roughly 7 to 12 cycles. TCRdb processed the 5' RACE reads anew with MiXCR; each CDR3 protein has one entry. This table has approximately 800,000 distinct CDR3 sequences, 46% appearing once. The sequenced sample was blood. These receptors were taken from a man older than 75 in good health.

The chain uses TRBV27 and TRBJ2-2; D tentatively reads TRBD1 or TRBD2 (6 bases each). The CDR3 consists of 16 residues. Germline V gene sequence: CDR1 MNHEY, CDR2 SMNVEV (reference sequence). Trimming took off 6 bases at V and 4 bases at J, with 18 bases between the two ends. The CDR3 sequence: CASSLGGSLSTGELFF. The CDR3 DNA follows: TGTGCCAGCAGCTTAGGGGGGTCGTTAAGCACCGGGGAGCTGTTTTTT.

The chain combines TRBV3-1 with TRBJ1-5; D perhaps matches TRBD1 (5 bases). V lost 0 bases and J 7 bases, leaving 13 bases between the germline ends. Looked up from germline, CDR1 is LGHDT and CDR2 is YNNKEL (reference sequence). The CDR3 extends over 15 amino acids. Here the CDR3 DNA reads TGTGCCAGCAGCCAAGATCGGGGGGTCTTCCAGCCCCAGCATTTT. Its protein is CASSQDRGVFQPQHF.

The chain recombines TRBV6-6 with TRBJ2-3, with a possible D match to TRBD2 (6 bases). Germline values: CDR1 MNHNY, CDR2 SVGAGI (reference sequence). V lost 6 bases, J lost 4 bases, and 20 bases lay in between. The CDR3 consists of 16 residues. The CDR3 protein is CASSLSGDERADTQYF. The CDR3 nucleotides are TGTGCCAGCAGCCTTAGCGGCGATGAGAGGGCAGATACGCAGTATTTT.

This clonotype appeared a few times. The rearrangement links TRBV20-1 to TRBJ1-6; 7 nucleotides match TRBD1. Germline loops: CDR1 DFQATT, CDR2 SNEGSKA (reference sequence). Trimming cost V 3 bases and J 5 bases; bases outside gene matches: 1. CDR3 size: 13 residues. Here the CDR3 DNA reads TGCAGTGCTAGCGGACAGGATAATTCACCCCTCCACTTT. It encodes CSASGQDNSPLHF.

A few counts support this clonotype. This chain connects TRBV12-3 or TRBV12-4 to TRBJ2-5; D uncertain. With 8 bases removed from V and 0 bases from J, the gap between germline ends came to 10 bases. The CDR3 has 13 residues. The CDR3 protein is CASGVKYQETQYF. The CDR3 coding sequence is TGTGCCAGCGGCGTGAAATACCAAGAGACCCAGTACTTC.

This clonotype was observed a few times. The V and J genes are TRBV20-1 and TRBJ2-4; the match to TRBD2 covers 12 bases. Germline CDR1 is DFQATT and CDR2 is SNEGSKA (reference sequence). V lost 2 bases, J lost 1 base, and 6 bases stayed unmatched. This CDR3 spans 17 amino acids. CDR3 nucleotide sequence: TGCAGTGCTAGAATCTCTAGCGGGAGGGGGGCCAAAAACATTCAGTACTTC. Protein product: CSARISSGRGAKNIQYF.

The rearrangement links TRBV19 to TRBJ2-1; TRBD2 matches at 10 bases. Germline trimming cut 1 base from V and 10 bases from J; bases unmatched to any gene: 7. Germline V lookup: CDR1 LNHDA, CDR2 SQIVND (reference sequence). The CDR3 contains 15 residues. The CDR3 spells CASSIGTSGTDEQFF. The CDR3 bases are TGTGCCAGTAGTATAGGAACTAGCGGGACTGACGAGCAGTTCTTC.

This chain joins TRBV7-8 and TRBJ2-1, with D uncertain. Trimming shortened V by 5 bases and J by 3 bases, and 11 bases separated the two germline ends. Germline V CDR1 and CDR2: SGHVS, FQNEAQ. This CDR3 has 14 residues. The CDR3, as DNA: TGTGCCAGCAGCGACATAGTGGGCTACAATGAGCAGTTCTTC. Encoded protein: CASSDIVGYNEQFF.

V is TRBV9 and J is TRBJ1-2, with 8 bases identical to TRBD1. J lost 0 bases, V lost 0 bases, and 10 bases had no gene match. The CDR3 extends over 18 amino acids. Germline assignment: CDR1 SGDLS and CDR2 YYNGEE. The CDR3 sequence: CASSVAVTGTGSNYGYTF. CDR3 nucleotides: TGTGCCAGCAGCGTAGCAGTAACGGGGACAGGATCTAACTATGGCTACACCTTC.

This clonotype occurred many times. The V and J genes are TRBV29-1 and TRBJ2-7; 9 bases agree with TRBD1. Germline V gene lookup returns CDR1 SQVTM and CDR2 ANQGSEA. J gave up 7 bases and V 5 bases, and 9 bases lay outside the gene matches. The CDR3 loop spans 13 amino acids. The CDR3 DNA reads TGCAGCGTTTTCGAGACAGGGGGTGGTGAGCAGTACTTC. It encodes CSVFETGGGEQYF.

This clonotype has a handful of counts. The V gene is TRBV24-1, the J gene TRBJ2-1; TRBD2 aligns across 13 bases. CDR1 and CDR2 (germline): KGHDR, SFDVKD. V lost 5 bases and J lost 6; bases outside the gene matches: 3. The CDR3 sequence is 15 residues long. Here the CDR3 DNA reads TGTGCCACCAGTGGACTAGCGGGAGGATTCAATGAGCAGTTCTTC. Amino acid sequence: CATSGLAGGFNEQFF.

In its sample, this clonotype was seen a few times. The rearrangement uses TRBV5-1 and TRBJ2-1; either TRBD1 or TRBD2 may supply D (5 bases each). The end of the DNA fits TRBJ2-7 better, so the J call may be wrong. This CDR3 region has 14 residues. CDR1 and CDR2 (germline): SGHRS, YFSETQ. For the CDR3, the DNA is TGCGCCAGCACGGCAGGGACCAACTACAATGAGCAGTACTTC. Translation: CASTAGTNYNEQYF.

For this clonotype: Mismatch with germline at one junction end may stem from a read error. The chain combines TRBV20-1 with TRBJ2-3; D is possibly TRBD2 (6 bases). Per germline, CDR1 DFQATT and CDR2 SNEGSKA (reference sequence). CDR3 length equals 14 residues. CDR3 coding DNA: TGCAGAGCTAGATCGCCCAGCGGGCCAGATACGCAGTATTTT. Its protein is CRARSPSGPDTQYF.

V gene TRBV5-1 combines with J gene TRBJ2-6; TRBD1 matches 9 bases. Unmatched junction bases numbered 11, after V lost 4 bases and J lost 0 bases. Germline lookup yields CDR1 SGHRS and CDR2 YFSETQ. The CDR3 spans 19 residues. The CDR3 coding sequence is TGCGCCAGCAGCGTAATGACCGGGACAGGGAGCTCTGGGGCCAACGTCCTGACTTTC. This codes for CASSVMTGTGSSGANVLTF.